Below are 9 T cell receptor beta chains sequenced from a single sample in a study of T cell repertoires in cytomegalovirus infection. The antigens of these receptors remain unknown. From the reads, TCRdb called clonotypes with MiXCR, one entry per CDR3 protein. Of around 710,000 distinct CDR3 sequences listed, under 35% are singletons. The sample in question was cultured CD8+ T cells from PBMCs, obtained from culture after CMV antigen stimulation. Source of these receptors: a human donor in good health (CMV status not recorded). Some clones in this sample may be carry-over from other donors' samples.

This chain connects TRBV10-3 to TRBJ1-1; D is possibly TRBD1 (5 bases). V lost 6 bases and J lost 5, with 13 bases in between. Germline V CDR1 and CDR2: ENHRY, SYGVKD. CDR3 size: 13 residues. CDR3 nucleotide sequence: TGTGCCATCAGCCTCTCACGGGGGACTGAAGCTTTCTTT. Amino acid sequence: CAISLSRGTEAFF.

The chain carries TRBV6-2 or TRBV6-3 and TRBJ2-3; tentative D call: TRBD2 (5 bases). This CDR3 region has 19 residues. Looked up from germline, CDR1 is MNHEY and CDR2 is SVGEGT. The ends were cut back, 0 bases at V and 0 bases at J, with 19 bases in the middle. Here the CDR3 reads CASSYSLGVASWSTDTQYF. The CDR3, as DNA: TGTGCCAGCAGTTACTCTCTCGGGGTCGCTAGCTGGAGCACAGATACGCAGTATTTT.

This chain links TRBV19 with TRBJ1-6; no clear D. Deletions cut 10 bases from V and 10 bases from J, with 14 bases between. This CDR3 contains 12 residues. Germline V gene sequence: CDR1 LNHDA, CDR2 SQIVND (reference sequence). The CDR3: CATQSGGSPLHF. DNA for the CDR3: TGTGCCACCCAATCAGGAGGATCACCCCTCCACTTT.

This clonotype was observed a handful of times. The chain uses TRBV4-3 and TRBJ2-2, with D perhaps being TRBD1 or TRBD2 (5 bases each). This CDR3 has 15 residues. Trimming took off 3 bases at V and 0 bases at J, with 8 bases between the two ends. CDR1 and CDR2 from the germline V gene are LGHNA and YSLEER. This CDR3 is CASSQGRANTGELFF. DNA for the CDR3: TGCGCCAGCAGCCAGGGACGGGCGAACACCGGGGAGCTGTTTTTT.

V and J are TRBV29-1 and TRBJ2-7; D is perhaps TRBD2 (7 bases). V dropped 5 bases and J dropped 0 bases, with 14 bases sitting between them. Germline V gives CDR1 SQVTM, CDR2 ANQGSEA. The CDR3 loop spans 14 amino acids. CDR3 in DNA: TGCAGCGTTTTAGGGGGGGAGTTCTCCTACGAGCAGTACTTC. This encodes CSVLGGEFSYEQYF.

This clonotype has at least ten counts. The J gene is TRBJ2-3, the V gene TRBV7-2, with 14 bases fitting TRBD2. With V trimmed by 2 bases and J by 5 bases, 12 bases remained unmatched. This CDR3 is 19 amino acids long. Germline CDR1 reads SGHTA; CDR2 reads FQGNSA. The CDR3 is CASSLNGGLAGVPRDTQYF. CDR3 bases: TGTGCCAGCAGCTTAAATGGGGGACTAGCGGGGGTGCCGCGAGATACGCAGTATTTT.

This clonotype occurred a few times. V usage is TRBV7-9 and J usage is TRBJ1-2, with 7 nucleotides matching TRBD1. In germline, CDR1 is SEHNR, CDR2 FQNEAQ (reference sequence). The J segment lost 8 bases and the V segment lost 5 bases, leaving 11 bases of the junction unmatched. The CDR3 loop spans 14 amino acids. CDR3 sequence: CASSPLATGYGYTF. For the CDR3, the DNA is TGTGCCAGCAGCCCTCTGGCGACAGGGTACGGCTACACCTTC.

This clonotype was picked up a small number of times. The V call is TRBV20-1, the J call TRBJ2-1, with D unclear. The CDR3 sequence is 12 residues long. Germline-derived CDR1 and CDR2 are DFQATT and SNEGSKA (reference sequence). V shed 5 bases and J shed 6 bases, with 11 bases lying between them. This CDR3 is CSAVSTTNEQFF. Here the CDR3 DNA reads TGCAGTGCTGTGTCTACTACCAATGAGCAGTTCTTC.

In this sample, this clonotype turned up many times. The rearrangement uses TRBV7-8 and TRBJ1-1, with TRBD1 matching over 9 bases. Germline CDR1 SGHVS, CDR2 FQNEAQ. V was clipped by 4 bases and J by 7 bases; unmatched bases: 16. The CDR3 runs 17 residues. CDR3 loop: CASSSLGIQRTGDEAFF. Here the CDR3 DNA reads TGTGCCAGCAGCTCCCTAGGGATCCAAAGGACAGGGGATGAAGCTTTCTTT.